This is a list of T cell receptor beta chains from one sample in a study of blood T cell repertoires in COVID-19. Here immunoSEQ multiplex PCR was the method, and the copy in TCRdb shows in-frame clones only, minus some. The sample holds under 70,000 clones; 88% are singletons and the top ten take approximately 45%. The sequencing input was peripheral blood. Receptors were obtained from a woman aged 60 to 75 with COVID-19, enrolled during active disease. CDR3s include the opening cysteine and the closing phenylalanine or tryptophan. A D gene is named only where the DNA matches it firmly. The size field is filled for only some rows; it gives once, few, many or a size class.

j_call | d_call | clone_size | v_call | cdr3_nt | cdr3_aa
TRBJ2-1 | TRBD2 | - | TRBV18 | TGTGCCAGCTCACCTATTAGCGGGAGGTCCAATGAGCAGTTCTTC | CASSPISGRSNEQFF
TRBJ1-5 | - | - | TRBV19 | TGTGCCAGTAGTATAGGTGGAGGGTATCAGCCCCAGCATTTT | CASSIGGGYQPQHF
TRBJ1-3 | - | - | TRBV7-9 | TGTGCCAGCAGCCCCGACATCGGGGGAGACACCATATATTTT | CASSPDIGGDTIYF
TRBJ1-6 | - | - | TRBV6-5 | TGTGCCAGCAGTTACTCTGCAGGGAGGCAGTCACCCCTCCACTTT | CASSYSAGRQSPLHF
TRBJ2-2 | - | - | TRBV19 | TGTGCCAGTAGTATCATCGGCGGGACGAACACCGGGGAGCTGTTTTTT | CASSIIGGTNTGELFF
TRBJ1-3 | - | - | TRBV10-3 | TGTGCCATCAGTGAGTCCGTGGGGCAGGGCGGCCGAAACACCATATATTTT | CAISESVGQGGRNTIYF
TRBJ1-2 | - | once | TRBV6-1 | TGTGCCAGCAGTGAAGGGGGGGGGAGCGATGGCTACACCTTC | CASSEGGGSDGYTF
TRBJ2-1 | - | - | TRBV11-2 | TGTGCCAGCAGATATACGGGTAGCTCCAATGAGCAGTTCTTC | CASRYTGSSNEQFF
TRBJ2-7 | TRBD2 | - | TRBV7-2 | TGTGCCAGCAGCTCTACTGGACTAGCGGGAGAAAAGCAGTACTTC | CASSSTGLAGEKQYF
TRBJ2-2 | TRBD2 | - | TRBV4-3 | TGCGCCAGCAGCCTGGCTAGCGGGAACACCGGGGAGCTGTTTTTT | CASSLASGNTGELFF
TRBJ2-7 | - | - | TRBV11-2 | TGTGCCAGCAGCTTAGCAGCGAACGTCTACGAGCAGTACTTC | CASSLAANVYEQYF